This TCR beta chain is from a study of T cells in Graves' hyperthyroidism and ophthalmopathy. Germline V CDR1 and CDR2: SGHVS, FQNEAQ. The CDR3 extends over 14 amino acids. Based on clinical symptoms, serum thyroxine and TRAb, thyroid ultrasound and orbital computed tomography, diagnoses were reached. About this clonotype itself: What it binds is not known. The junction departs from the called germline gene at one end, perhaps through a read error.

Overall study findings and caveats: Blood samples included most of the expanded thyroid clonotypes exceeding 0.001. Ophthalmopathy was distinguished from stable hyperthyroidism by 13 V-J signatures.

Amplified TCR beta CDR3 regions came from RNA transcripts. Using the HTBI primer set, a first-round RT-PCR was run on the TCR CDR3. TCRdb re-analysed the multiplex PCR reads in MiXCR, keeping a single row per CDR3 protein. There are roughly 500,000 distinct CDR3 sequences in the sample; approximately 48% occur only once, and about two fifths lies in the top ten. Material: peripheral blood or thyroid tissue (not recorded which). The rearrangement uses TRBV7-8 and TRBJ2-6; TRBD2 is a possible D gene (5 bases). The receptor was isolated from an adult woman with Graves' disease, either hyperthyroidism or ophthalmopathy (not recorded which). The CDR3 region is CASSAHLHGNTEAF. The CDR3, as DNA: TGTGCCAGCAGCGCCCACCTGCACGGGAACACTGAAGCTTTC.